Shown below are 31 T cell receptor beta chains from a single sample sequenced in a study of shared clonotypes between healthy human individuals. Data came from immunoSEQ multiplex PCR; TCRdb stores just in-frame clones and leaves some out. Of roughly 500,000 clones in the sample, 70% to 80% were seen once. Source material: PBMCs. These receptors all come from a woman in her forties in good health. Some clones in this sample may be carry-over from other donors' samples.

The CDR3 spells CASSYSVAAHSQQFF. In DNA, the CDR3 is TGTGCCAGCAGTTACTCAGTAGCGGCACACTCTCAGCAGTTCTTC. This chain links TRBV6-5 with TRBJ2-1; perhaps TRBD2 as D (6 bases). Germline CDR1 MNHEY, CDR2 SVGAGI. V was shortened by 0 bases and J by 11 bases, with 17 bases between the two germline ends. This CDR3 contains 15 residues.

The chain joins TRBV2 to TRBJ2-7; the D gene is possibly TRBD2 (5 bases). The CDR3 is 12 residues long. Germline V gene lookup returns CDR1 SNHLY and CDR2 FYNNEI. With 8 bases removed from V and 1 base from J, the gap between germline ends came to 9 bases. The chain's CDR3 is CASGELSYEQYF. CDR3 DNA sequence: TGTGCCAGCGGGGAGCTTTCCTACGAGCAGTACTTC.

The chain combines TRBV6-1 with TRBJ2-7; 10 bases are shared with TRBD2. The germline CDR1 and CDR2 sequences are MNHNS and SASEGT. This CDR3 region has 13 residues. Trimming took 10 bases from V and 3 from J; bases not matched to a gene: 6. The CDR3 nucleotides are TGTGCCACCCGGACTAGCGGCCTCTACGAGCAGTACTTC. It yields the protein CATRTSGLYEQYF.

Note on this clone: The sample holds other DNA sequences that translate to the same CDR3. The genes are TRBV9 and TRBJ1-1; D gene unclear. The V end was cut by 3 bases, the J end by 0 bases, with 6 bases between. Germline CDR1 SGDLS, CDR2 YYNGEE. The CDR3 spans 13 residues. CDR3 nucleotide sequence: TGTGCCAGCAGCGCTCAGGTGAACACTGAAGCTTTCTTT. Protein: CASSAQVNTEAFF.

The rearrangement joins TRBV9 to TRBJ2-5; D may be TRBD1 (6 bases). Germline CDR1 and CDR2: SGDLS and YYNGEE. The CDR3 is 14 residues long. Trimming stripped 6 bases from V and 2 bases from J, with 14 bases between. The CDR3 coding sequence is TGTGCCAGCAACCAGGGGACACTTCAAGAGACCCAGTACTTC. Encoded protein: CASNQGTLQETQYF.

The V call is TRBV29-1, the J call TRBJ1-2; possible D gene TRBD1, 5 bases. This CDR3 spans 14 amino acids. Germline CDR1 SQVTM, CDR2 ANQGSEA. Trimming pared 4 bases from V and 4 bases from J, leaving 16 bases between. The CDR3 is CSVVNVGTGYGYTF. The DNA for the CDR3 is TGCAGCGTTGTTAATGTGGGGACGGGCTATGGCTACACCTTC.

As DNA, the CDR3 is TGTGCCAGCAGCTGGGGACAGGACATAGCCAAAAACATTCAGTACTTC. Translated, it gives CASSWGQDIAKNIQYF. The chain recombines TRBV5-6 with TRBJ2-4; TRBD1 aligns across 8 bases. After removal of 3 bases from V and 0 bases from J, the junction contained 5 bases not matched to a gene. CDR1 is SGHDT and CDR2 is YYEEEE in the germline V gene. This CDR3 has 16 residues.

This clone has only one observation. The chain employs TRBV4-1 and TRBJ1-3; tentatively, D is TRBD1 (5 bases). Between the trimmed V and J ends, which lost 0 bases and 0 bases, there was a span of 18 bases. This CDR3 has 19 residues. Germline assignment: CDR1 MGHRA and CDR2 YSYEKL. The CDR3 region is CASSQEGRGTFYSGNTIYF. CDR3 in DNA: TGCGCCAGCAGCCAAGAGGGCCGGGGGACCTTTTACTCTGGAAACACCATATATTTT.

The count of this clone is one. V and J are TRBV28 and TRBJ2-7; 7 positions match TRBD1. The CDR3 runs to 15 residues. V shed 0 bases, J shed 3 bases, and the junction held 5 bases outside the gene matches. Looked up from germline, CDR1 is MDHEN and CDR2 is SYDVKM. The CDR3: CASSLWVTGHYEQYF. As DNA, the CDR3 is TGTGCCAGCAGTTTATGGGTGACAGGGCACTACGAGCAGTACTTC.

The chain has TRBV2 and TRBJ2-4, with 7 bases aligning to TRBD1. CDR3 size: 14 residues. The germline V gene has CDR1 SNHLY and CDR2 FYNNEI. The V gene end was trimmed by 11 bases and the J gene end by 0 bases; junction bases not matched to a gene: 7. The CDR3: CAGRTGLAKNIQYF. The CDR3 nucleotides are TGTGCCGGCCGGACAGGCCTAGCCAAAAACATTCAGTACTTC.

The chain has TRBV6-6 and TRBJ2-6; D is uncertain. Per germline, CDR1 MNHNY and CDR2 SVGAGI (reference sequence). The V gene lost 5 bases and the J gene lost 1 base, with 9 bases spanning the gap. CDR3 length: 15 amino acids. The CDR3 DNA follows: TGTGCCAGCAGTACCCACGGATCTGGGGCCAACGTCCTGACTTTC. Protein: CASSTHGSGANVLTF.

The rearrangement uses TRBV10-3 and TRBJ1-3, with TRBD1 matching 8 bases. Germline CDR1 and CDR2: ENHRY and SYGVKD. Unmatched junction bases numbered 4, after V lost 6 bases and J lost 0 bases. The CDR3 length is 15 residues. The CDR3 is CAIRETGDSGNTIYF. The CDR3 bases are TGTGCCATCAGGGAGACAGGGGACTCTGGAAACACCATATATTTT.

The chain uses TRBV2 and TRBJ2-1, with a tentative D call TRBD1 (7 bases). This CDR3 has 15 amino acids. Germline lookup yields CDR1 SNHLY and CDR2 FYNNEI. Between the trimmed V and J ends, which lost 4 bases and 0 bases, there was a span of 10 bases. The CDR3 is CASSAQGGSYNEQFF. Written as DNA, the CDR3 is TGTGCCAGCAGTGCTCAGGGGGGCTCCTACAATGAGCAGTTCTTC.

This rearrangement joins TRBV30 to TRBJ2-1; tentative D call: TRBD2 (6 bases). Looked up from germline, CDR1 is GTSNPN and CDR2 is SVGIG (reference sequence). CDR3 size: 16 residues. V was pared by 2 bases and J by 10 bases, with 24 bases between. CDR3 sequence: CAWSFGGIGVPGEQFF. The CDR3 DNA reads as TGTGCCTGGAGTTTCGGCGGGATCGGGGTGCCAGGGGAGCAGTTCTTC.

The CDR3 reads CASSLAFPNTEAFF. In nucleotides, the CDR3 is TGTGCCAGCAGTTTGGCCTTCCCGAACACTGAAGCTTTCTTT. The chain uses TRBV28 and TRBJ1-1; no definite D call. The CDR3 is 14 residues long. The germline V and J ends were trimmed by 3 bases and 1 base, with 9 bases remaining between them. Germline V gene data show CDR1 as MDHEN and CDR2 as SYDVKM.

The table lists this clone with a few counts. The genes are TRBV9 and TRBJ2-1; no definite D call. This CDR3 is 16 amino acids long. Trimming stripped 4 bases from V and 2 bases from J, with 16 bases between. The germline gives CDR1 SGDLS, CDR2 YYNGEE. The CDR3: CASSPPGPRAYNEQFF. The CDR3, as DNA: TGTGCCAGCAGCCCCCCCGGACCCCGGGCCTACAATGAGCAGTTCTTC.

V and J are TRBV5-1 and TRBJ1-1; 7 positions agree with TRBD1. This CDR3 is 14 amino acids long. CDR1 is SGHRS, CDR2 YFSETQ, per germline. J gave up 3 bases and V 7 bases, and 9 bases lay outside the gene matches. CDR3 DNA sequence: TGCGCCAGCCGATTCGACAGGGAGGACACTGAAGCTTTCTTT. This translates into CASRFDREDTEAFF.

V gene TRBV4-3 combines with J gene TRBJ2-7, with 7 nucleotides matching TRBD2. V lost 1 base and J lost 0; bases outside the gene matches: 3. There are 15 residues in the CDR3. Looked up from germline, CDR1 is LGHNA and CDR2 is YSLEER. CDR3 sequence (DNA): TGCGCCAGCAGCCAAGCTCCTAGCGGCTCCTACGAGCAGTACTTC. Residues: CASSQAPSGSYEQYF.

This chain links TRBV19 with TRBJ1-1; 9 bases are shared with TRBD1. J gave up 4 bases and V 5 bases, and 5 bases lay outside the gene matches. Germline V gene sequence: CDR1 LNHDA, CDR2 SQIVND (reference sequence). There are 14 residues in the CDR3. In DNA, the CDR3 is TGTGCCAGTAGTGCCCGGGACAGGGCCACTGAAGCTTTCTTT. The encoded protein is CASSARDRATEAFF.

The genes are TRBV5-6 and TRBJ2-7; the D is unclear. Germline V lookup: CDR1 SGHDT, CDR2 YYEEEE. CDR3 length equals 13 residues. V was pared by 3 bases and J by 7 bases, with 14 bases between. The DNA for the CDR3 is TGTGCCAGCAGCTCGGGCCATCTTAGGGAGCAGTACTTC. Amino acid sequence: CASSSGHLREQYF.

The chain couples TRBV27 to TRBJ2-2; TRBD2 agrees at 8 bases. J gave up 7 bases and V 3 bases, and 7 bases lay outside the gene matches. The CDR3 is 15 residues long. Germline V gene lookup returns CDR1 MNHEY and CDR2 SMNVEV (reference sequence). The CDR3 DNA is TGTGCCAGCAGTTTGTCGGGGGGGTCTGGCGGGGAGCTGTTTTTT. Translation gives CASSLSGGSGGELFF.

This clone was found once. The V call is TRBV10-3, the J call TRBJ1-1; TRBD1 is a possible D gene (6 bases). Looked up from germline, CDR1 is ENHRY and CDR2 is SYGVKD. V lost 6 bases to trimming and J lost 3 bases, with 11 bases between them. The CDR3 runs to 13 residues. DNA of the CDR3: TGTGCCATCAGGCGACAGGCCGACACTGAAGCTTTCTTT. This codes for CAIRRQADTEAFF.

V is TRBV27 and J is TRBJ1-1, with 8 bases lining up with TRBD1. V lost 6 bases, J lost 1 base, and 10 bases stayed unmatched. The CDR3 covers 16 residues. Germline V gene data show CDR1 as MNHEY and CDR2 as SMNVEV (reference sequence). The CDR3 reads CASSHSRGLGNTEAFF. The CDR3 DNA is TGTGCCAGCAGCCACTCCAGGGGGCTAGGGAACACTGAAGCTTTCTTT.

The gene calls are TRBV5-4 and TRBJ2-5, with 10 bases identical to TRBD2. V trimming: 4 bases; J trimming: 5 bases; junction bases outside the gene matches: 5. Per the germline V gene, CDR1 is SGHNT and CDR2 is YYREEE (reference sequence). The CDR3 extends over 14 amino acids. The CDR3 nucleotides are TGTGCCAGCAGCCTAGCGGGAGTACGGGAGACCCAGTACTTC. It yields the protein CASSLAGVRETQYF.

With respect to this clone: Other DNA sequences in the same sample also yield this CDR3. V usage is TRBV18 and J usage is TRBJ2-1, with 12 bases identical to TRBD2. There are 15 residues in the CDR3. Germline V gene data show CDR1 as KGHSH and CDR2 as LQKENI. Trimming removed 1 base from V and 5 bases from J; junction bases left unmatched: 0. CDR3 amino acids: CASSPRTSGNNEQFF. For the CDR3, the DNA is TGTGCCAGCTCACCACGGACTAGCGGGAACAATGAGCAGTTCTTC.

To note about this clone: Other DNA sequences in this sample translate to the same CDR3. The chain has TRBV6-5 and TRBJ1-3, with D possibly TRBD1 on 6 matching bases. The germline gives CDR1 MNHEY, CDR2 SVGAGI. The CDR3 has 14 amino acids. V gave up 6 bases and J gave up 1 base, with 10 bases separating them. CDR3 sequence (DNA): TGTGCCAGCAGGCAGGGGATATCTGGAAACACCATATATTTT. Residues: CASRQGISGNTIYF.

V is TRBV5-1 and J is TRBJ2-1; the D gene could be TRBD1 or TRBD2 (6 bases each). V was shortened by 0 bases and J by 9 bases, with 16 bases between the two germline ends. Germline V gives CDR1 SGHRS, CDR2 YFSETQ. The CDR3 is made up of 15 amino acids. CDR3 region: CASSLDGPGGFEQFF. For the CDR3, the DNA is TGCGCCAGCAGCTTGGACGGTCCCGGGGGCTTTGAGCAGTTCTTC.

V is TRBV5-1 and J is TRBJ2-7; either TRBD1 or TRBD2 may fit D (5 bases each). This CDR3 is built from 16 residues. Per the germline V gene, CDR1 is SGHRS and CDR2 is YFSETQ. V dropped 0 bases and J dropped 2 bases, with 15 bases sitting between them. The DNA of the CDR3 is TGCGCCAGCAGCTTGGATGGGGACGTAGCCACCTACGAGCAGTACTTC. Translated, it gives CASSLDGDVATYEQYF.

The rearrangement joins TRBV5-4 to TRBJ2-5, with 7 positions matching TRBD1. Germline V CDR1 and CDR2: SGHNT, YYREEE (reference sequence). The CDR3 extends over 15 amino acids. Trimming at V came to 4 bases and at J to 2 bases, leaving 8 bases not matched to a gene. The CDR3 spells CASSGGTAVQETQYF. The CDR3 DNA reads TGTGCCAGCAGCGGTGGGACAGCGGTACAAGAGACCCAGTACTTC.

V usage is TRBV5-1 and J usage is TRBJ2-7; D assignment may be TRBD1 or TRBD2 (5 bases each). CDR1 and CDR2 from the germline V gene are SGHRS and YFSETQ. The V end was cut by 4 bases, the J end by 1 base, with 18 bases between. This CDR3 is 16 amino acids long. The CDR3 reads CASSDQPGRRSYEQYF. CDR3 DNA sequence: TGCGCCAGCAGCGATCAACCGGGACGGCGATCCTACGAGCAGTACTTC.

Only one count was recorded for this clone. This chain connects TRBV2 to TRBJ1-3, with TRBD1 as a possible D gene (5 bases). The V end lost 1 base, the J end lost 9 bases, and 16 bases lay between the germline ends. Germline CDR1 and CDR2: SNHLY and FYNNEI. This CDR3 has 15 amino acids. CDR3 sequence: CASSEGQPALGTIYF. As DNA, the CDR3 is TGTGCCAGCAGTGAAGGACAGCCGGCTTTGGGCACCATATATTTT.